The entry below gives a single T cell receptor beta chain sequence along with its context. No antigen is known for it. Every sample yielded at least 6 million isolated PBMCs. This sample was included in a study of blood T cells in healthy people across ages. General study results and limits: PBMCs were not sorted, which prevented a conclusive comparison of naive versus antigen-experienced cells. Greater diversity and more naive CD4+ cells were seen in long-lived donors than in aged donors.

Combining a sample-barcoded 5' primer with a J-beta primer mix, a second PCR ran for roughly 7 to 11 cycles. TCRdb reprocessed the 5' RACE reads with MiXCR, giving one entry per CDR3 protein. The sample contains around 1.7 million distinct CDR3 sequences, 28% of which appear only once. From germline, CDR1 is SQVTM and CDR2 ANQGSEA. The CDR3 loop spans 15 amino acids. The V and J ends lost 0 bases and 8 bases respectively, with 17 bases between them. This TCR derives from a woman aged 25 to 39 in good health. The sample consisted of blood. This chain connects TRBV29-1 to TRBJ2-1; TRBD2 is a possible D gene (6 bases). The CDR3 DNA reads as TGCAGCGTTGAAGACAATCTAGCGCGAGGTGATGAGCAGTTCTTC. Encoded protein: CSVEDNLARGDEQFF.